This is a list of T cell receptor beta chains from one sample in a study of CD8+ T cells in alopecia areata. Here immunoSEQ multiplex PCR was the method, and the copy in TCRdb shows in-frame clones only, minus some. The sample shows roughly 30,000 clones, approximately 65% of them seen only once. The sequenced material came from NKG2D-high CD8+ T cells sorted from blood. The receptors originated from a human donor with alopecia areata. Each CDR3 is given with its conserved first and last residue. The order of the fields is clone size, J gene, V gene, D gene, CDR3 DNA, CDR3 protein. The D gene is left open where the match is weak. Clone sizes are given selectively: once, few, many, or a class where the clone is expanded.

clone_size: .; j_call: TRBJ1-1; v_call: TRBV29-1; d_call: .; cdr3_nt: TGCAGCGTTGTCTCAGGGGAGGAAACGGCTTTCTTT; cdr3_aa: CSVVSGEETAFF
clone_size: few; j_call: TRBJ2-3; v_call: TRBV2; d_call: TRBD1; cdr3_nt: TGTGCCAGCAGTGAAGATAACAGGGGTACAGATACGCAGTATTTT; cdr3_aa: CASSEDNRGTDTQYF
clone_size: .; j_call: TRBJ2-7; v_call: TRBV4-3; d_call: .; cdr3_nt: TGCGCCAGCAGCCAGGGACGGACCTACGAGCAGTACTTC; cdr3_aa: CASSQGRTYEQYF
clone_size: .; j_call: TRBJ2-3; v_call: TRBV5-1; d_call: TRBD2; cdr3_nt: TGCGCCAGCAGCCTTCCCGGGACTAGCGTTCTGCCCTCGAATACGCAGTATTTT; cdr3_aa: CASSLPGTSVLPSNTQYF
clone_size: .; j_call: TRBJ2-1; v_call: TRBV29-1; d_call: .; cdr3_nt: TGCAGCGTTGAGAGCAGCCCCTACAATGAGCAGTTCTTC; cdr3_aa: CSVESSPYNEQFF
clone_size: .; j_call: TRBJ2-6; v_call: TRBV29-1; d_call: TRBD1; cdr3_nt: TGCAGCGTTGGGGGGACAGAGTCCCCGGGGGGGGCCAACGTCCTGACTTTC; cdr3_aa: CSVGGTESPGGANVLTF
clone_size: once; j_call: TRBJ2-1; v_call: TRBV28; d_call: TRBD1; cdr3_nt: TGTGCCAGCACCCCCGGGACAGAGATCAATGAGCAGTTCTTC; cdr3_aa: CASTPGTEINEQFF
clone_size: .; j_call: TRBJ1-3; v_call: TRBV7-8; d_call: TRBD1; cdr3_nt: TGTGCCAGCAGCTTGGTCACAGGGGGCTGGGATGGAAACACCATATATTTT; cdr3_aa: CASSLVTGGWDGNTIYF
clone_size: .; j_call: TRBJ2-7; v_call: TRBV6-5; d_call: .; cdr3_nt: TGTGCCAGCAGACGGGACAATAGCTACGAGCAGTACTTC; cdr3_aa: CASRRDNSYEQYF
clone_size: few; j_call: TRBJ2-3; v_call: TRBV30; d_call: .; cdr3_nt: TGTGCCTGGAGTACCCCCCTAGCCGATGCCACAGATACGCAGTATTTT; cdr3_aa: CAWSTPLADATDTQYF
clone_size: .; j_call: TRBJ2-5; v_call: TRBV5-1; d_call: TRBD2; cdr3_nt: TGCGCCAGCAGCTTGGTTGGGACTAGCGGGGAGACCCAGTACTTC; cdr3_aa: CASSLVGTSGETQYF
clone_size: .; j_call: TRBJ2-3; v_call: TRBV6-5; d_call: TRBD2; cdr3_nt: TGTGCCAGCAGTTCCGGACTAGCGGGAAGCACAGATACGCAGTATTTT; cdr3_aa: CASSSGLAGSTDTQYF
clone_size: .; j_call: TRBJ1-1; v_call: TRBV13; d_call: .; cdr3_nt: TGTGCCAGCAGCTTGTCAGGGACCACTGAAGCTTTCTTT; cdr3_aa: CASSLSGTTEAFF
clone_size: .; j_call: TRBJ2-6; v_call: TRBV27; d_call: .; cdr3_nt: TGTGCCAGCAGTTTATTTTGGGGTGACGGGGCCAACGTCCTGACTTTC; cdr3_aa: CASSLFWGDGANVLTF
clone_size: .; j_call: TRBJ1-2; v_call: TRBV27; d_call: TRBD1; cdr3_nt: TGTGCCAGCGGACAGGCTAACTATGGCTACACCTTC; cdr3_aa: CASGQANYGYTF
clone_size: .; j_call: TRBJ2-2; v_call: TRBV28; d_call: .; cdr3_nt: TGTGCCAGCAGTTTACTCGAGAACACCGGGGAGCTGTTTTTT; cdr3_aa: CASSLLENTGELFF
clone_size: few; j_call: TRBJ2-5; v_call: TRBV29-1; d_call: .; cdr3_nt: TGCAGCGTTGTTCTACGAGAGACCCAGTACTTC; cdr3_aa: CSVVLRETQYF
clone_size: few; j_call: TRBJ2-7; v_call: TRBV6-1; d_call: .; cdr3_nt: TGTGCCAGCAGTGAAAGGCACCTCAGCTCCTACGAGCAGTACTTC; cdr3_aa: CASSERHLSSYEQYF
clone_size: .; j_call: TRBJ2-1; v_call: TRBV4-1; d_call: .; cdr3_nt: TGCGCCAGCAGCCAAGTCGGCATCTACAATGAGCAGTTCTTC; cdr3_aa: CASSQVGIYNEQFF
clone_size: .; j_call: TRBJ2-3; v_call: TRBV29-1; d_call: TRBD1; cdr3_nt: TGCAGCGTTGAGGGACAACAGGGGCAGGAAGATACGCAGTATTTT; cdr3_aa: CSVEGQQGQEDTQYF
clone_size: few; j_call: TRBJ2-3; v_call: TRBV28; d_call: .; cdr3_nt: TGTGCCAGCAGTCACCCGGCCCCTACGCACGACACAGATACGCAGTATTTT; cdr3_aa: CASSHPAPTHDTDTQYF
clone_size: .; j_call: TRBJ2-7; v_call: TRBV4-1; d_call: TRBD1; cdr3_nt: TGCGCCAGCAGCCAAGGGACCCCGACAGGGCTGGTTTCCTACGAGCAGTACTTC; cdr3_aa: CASSQGTPTGLVSYEQYF
clone_size: .; j_call: TRBJ1-1; v_call: TRBV9; d_call: .; cdr3_nt: TGTGCCAGCAGCGTAGGACAGAACTTTGAAGCTTTCTTT; cdr3_aa: CASSVGQNFEAFF
clone_size: .; j_call: TRBJ2-7; v_call: TRBV7-8; d_call: TRBD1; cdr3_nt: TGTGCCAGCAGCTTATTTGGCAGGGGGCAATACGAGCAGTACTTC; cdr3_aa: CASSLFGRGQYEQYF
clone_size: .; j_call: TRBJ1-2; v_call: TRBV7-8; d_call: TRBD1; cdr3_nt: TGTGCCAGCAGCCTCACGACAGGGGGCTACTATGGCTACACCTTC; cdr3_aa: CASSLTTGGYYGYTF
clone_size: .; j_call: TRBJ2-1; v_call: TRBV4-1; d_call: TRBD1; cdr3_nt: TGCGCCAGCAGCCAAGGAGAATACTTCCGGGACAGGGGATTGAATGAGCAGTTCTTC; cdr3_aa: CASSQGEYFRDRGLNEQFF
clone_size: .; j_call: TRBJ2-3; v_call: TRBV27; d_call: TRBD2; cdr3_nt: TGTGCCAGCAGTCCCCTATCGGCGACGGGACTAGCTAGCACAGATACGCAGTATTTT; cdr3_aa: CASSPLSATGLASTDTQYF
clone_size: .; j_call: TRBJ1-5; v_call: TRBV4-1; d_call: .; cdr3_nt: TGCGCCAGCAGCCAAGAATACCGTCCCTATCAGCCCCAGCATTTT; cdr3_aa: CASSQEYRPYQPQHF
clone_size: .; j_call: TRBJ2-1; v_call: TRBV7-9; d_call: TRBD2; cdr3_nt: TGTGCCAGCAGCTTAGTAGCGGGAGGTGGTAGGAATGAGCAGTTCTTC; cdr3_aa: CASSLVAGGGRNEQFF
clone_size: .; j_call: TRBJ2-7; v_call: TRBV5-6; d_call: TRBD1; cdr3_nt: TGTGCCAGCAGCTTTTACTCCCTGGGGACAGGTCTAACCTACGAGCAGTACTTC; cdr3_aa: CASSFYSLGTGLTYEQYF
clone_size: .; j_call: TRBJ2-3; v_call: TRBV4-1; d_call: TRBD2; cdr3_nt: TGCGCCAGCAGCCAAGTAGGGACTAGCGGAGATACGCAGTATTTT; cdr3_aa: CASSQVGTSGDTQYF
clone_size: .; j_call: TRBJ2-7; v_call: TRBV29-1; d_call: .; cdr3_nt: TGCAGCGTTGTGGGGCCGCTATCGGGCGAGCAGTACTTC; cdr3_aa: CSVVGPLSGEQYF
clone_size: .; j_call: TRBJ2-3; v_call: TRBV29-1; d_call: TRBD2; cdr3_nt: TGCAGCGTTAGGCCGGGACTAGCGGGGCCGGATACGCAGTATTTT; cdr3_aa: CSVRPGLAGPDTQYF
clone_size: .; j_call: TRBJ2-3; v_call: TRBV4-2; d_call: TRBD2; cdr3_nt: TGTGCCAGCAGCCCACCAACTAGCGGGAGTGCAGATACGCAGTATTTT; cdr3_aa: CASSPPTSGSADTQYF
clone_size: .; j_call: TRBJ2-3; v_call: TRBV4-3; d_call: .; cdr3_nt: TGCGCCAGCAGCCCCCACGAGACGGCAGATACGCAGTATTTT; cdr3_aa: CASSPHETADTQYF
clone_size: .; j_call: TRBJ2-2; v_call: TRBV4-1; d_call: .; cdr3_nt: TGCGCCAGCAGCCCTTCCGACGGAAACACCGGGGAGCTGTTTTTT; cdr3_aa: CASSPSDGNTGELFF
clone_size: once; j_call: TRBJ2-7; v_call: TRBV15; d_call: TRBD1; cdr3_nt: TGTGCCACCAGCGGACCCTCCGAACAGGGGGCTTACGAGCAGTACTTC; cdr3_aa: CATSGPSEQGAYEQYF
clone_size: .; j_call: TRBJ1-1; v_call: TRBV7-9; d_call: .; cdr3_nt: TGTGCCAGCAGCCCCAGAGAGAAAAACACTGAAGCTTTCTTT; cdr3_aa: CASSPREKNTEAFF
clone_size: .; j_call: TRBJ2-7; v_call: TRBV28; d_call: TRBD1; cdr3_nt: TGTGCCAGCACCCGGGACAGCTCAGCCTACGAGCAGTACTTC; cdr3_aa: CASTRDSSAYEQYF
clone_size: .; j_call: TRBJ1-2; v_call: TRBV7-8; d_call: .; cdr3_nt: TGTGCCAGCTCACCGGCAGAATACTATGGCTACACCTTC; cdr3_aa: CASSPAEYYGYTF
clone_size: .; j_call: TRBJ2-7; v_call: TRBV30; d_call: TRBD1; cdr3_nt: TGTGCCTGGGTAGACAGGGCTGTGGAGTCCTACGAGCAGTACTTC; cdr3_aa: CAWVDRAVESYEQYF
clone_size: .; j_call: TRBJ2-3; v_call: TRBV7-9; d_call: TRBD1; cdr3_nt: TGTGCCAGCAGCTCGGTACAGGGGCCTTCCACAGATACGCAGTATTTT; cdr3_aa: CASSSVQGPSTDTQYF
clone_size: .; j_call: TRBJ1-3; v_call: TRBV29-1; d_call: .; cdr3_nt: TGCAGCGTTGTAGGGACGATGGACTCTGGAAACACCATATATTTT; cdr3_aa: CSVVGTMDSGNTIYF
clone_size: .; j_call: TRBJ2-7; v_call: TRBV5-6; d_call: .; cdr3_nt: TGTGCCAGCAGCTCCGACTATGCCTACGAGCAGTACTTC; cdr3_aa: CASSSDYAYEQYF